This T cell receptor beta chain was captured in a study of vaccination and CD4 T cells after COVID-19. The study's findings and limits: The median count of SARS-CoV-2-reactive clonotypes rose from around 21 to 38, not significantly.

Treatment noted: roughly 10-day PBMC culture with coronavirus spike peptide pools or control peptides (ViraFEST assay). At both days 3 and 7, half the medium was replaced with fresh IL-2 medium. The Oncomine TCR Beta short-read assay sequenced DNA from cultured CD4+ T cells. TCRdb reprocessed the PCR reads via MiXCR and lists one record per CDR3 protein. This table has just under 20,000 distinct CDR3 sequences, under 80% appearing once. This clonotype has just a few counts. The target antigen is unknown. Sequencing was done on a sample of CD4+ T cells from blood, cultured in vitro. The TCR was taken from a human donor who had recovered from COVID-19.

CDR3 coding DNA: TGTGCCAGCAGCTTATGGAGGGGTTCGGGAGGCTACACCTTC. It specifies CASSLWRGSGGYTF. The chain employs TRBV7-2 and TRBJ1-2; a possible D gene is TRBD1 (5 bases). There are 14 residues in the CDR3. The germline V and J ends were trimmed by 2 bases and 8 bases, with 15 bases remaining between them. The germline gives CDR1 SGHTA, CDR2 FQGNSA.